This TCR beta chain was recovered during a study of cytomegalovirus exposure and HLA in healthy donors. Study-level background: HLA-typed donors were the source of approximately 86 million unique TCRs held in an early data release.

PCR amplification relied on 60 Vbeta primers (plus 13 Jbeta primers). The repertoire was sequenced with immunoSEQ multiplex PCR; TCRdb's copy has only in-frame clones and lacks some. There are some 150,000 clones in the sample; 82% occur only once, and about 11% lies in the top ten. This CDR3 is 17 amino acids long. Trimming cost V 2 bases and J 4 bases; bases outside gene matches: 11. Germline V CDR1 and CDR2: SGHVS, FQNEAQ. Material for sequencing was PBMCs. This TCR was sampled from a man over 45 in good health and CMV-seropositive. This chain joins TRBV7-8 and TRBJ2-3; 8 bases match TRBD2. The CDR3 DNA sequence: TGTGCCAGCAGCTTACGGGGGGGAGGGGAGGGCGCAGATACGCAGTATTTT. This codes for CASSLRGGGEGADTQYF.